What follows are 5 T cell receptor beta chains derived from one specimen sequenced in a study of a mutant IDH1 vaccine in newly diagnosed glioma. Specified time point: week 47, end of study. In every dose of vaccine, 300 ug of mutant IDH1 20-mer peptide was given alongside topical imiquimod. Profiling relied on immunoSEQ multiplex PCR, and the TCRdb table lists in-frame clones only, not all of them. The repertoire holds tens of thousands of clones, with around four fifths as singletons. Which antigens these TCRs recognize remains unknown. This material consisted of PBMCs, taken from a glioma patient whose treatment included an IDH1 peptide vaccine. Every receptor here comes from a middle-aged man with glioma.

DNA of the CDR3: TGTGCCACCAGCAGAGATAAACTAGCGGGGGCCTACAATGAGCAGTTCTTC. Amino acid sequence: CATSRDKLAGAYNEQFF. This chain connects TRBV15 to TRBJ2-1; 11 bases agree with TRBD2. The CDR3 covers 17 residues. CDR1 LNHNV and CDR2 YYDKDF come from the germline V gene (reference sequence). V lost 0 bases, J lost 2 bases, and 3 bases stayed unmatched.

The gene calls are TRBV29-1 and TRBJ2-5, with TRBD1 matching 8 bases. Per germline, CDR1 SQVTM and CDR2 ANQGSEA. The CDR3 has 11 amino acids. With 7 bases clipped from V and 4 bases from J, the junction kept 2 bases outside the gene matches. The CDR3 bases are TGCAGCGCGGACAGGGCAGAGACCCAGTACTTC. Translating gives CSADRAETQYF.

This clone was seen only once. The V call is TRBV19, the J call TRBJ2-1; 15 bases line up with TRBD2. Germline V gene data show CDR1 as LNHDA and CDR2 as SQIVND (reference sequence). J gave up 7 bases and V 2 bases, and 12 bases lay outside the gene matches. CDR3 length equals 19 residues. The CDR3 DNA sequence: TGTGCCAGTAGTATAAGAGGACTAGCGGGGGGGCCACCATTGAATGAGCAGTTCTTC. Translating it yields CASSIRGLAGGPPLNEQFF.

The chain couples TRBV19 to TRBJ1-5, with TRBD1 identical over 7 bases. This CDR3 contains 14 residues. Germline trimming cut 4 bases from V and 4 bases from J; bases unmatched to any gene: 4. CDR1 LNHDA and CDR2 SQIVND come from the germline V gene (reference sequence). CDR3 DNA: TGTGCCAGTAGTAAGGGACAGCCGAATCAGCCCCAGCATTTT. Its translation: CASSKGQPNQPQHF.

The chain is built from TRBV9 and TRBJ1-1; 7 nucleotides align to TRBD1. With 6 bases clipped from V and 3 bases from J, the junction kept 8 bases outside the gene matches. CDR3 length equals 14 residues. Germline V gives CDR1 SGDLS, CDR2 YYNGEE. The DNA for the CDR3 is TGTGCCAGCAATCGATTAACAGGGGACACTGAAGCTTTCTTT. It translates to CASNRLTGDTEAFF.